This record concerns one T cell receptor beta chain sequence. Its target is unknown. In this CDR3 the conserved last residue, phenylalanine or tryptophan, is missing, so a read error is likely. This record belongs to a study of tumor and adjacent non-tumor tissue in lung cancer. The CDR3 runs 9 residues. Germline V gene data show CDR1 as SQVTM and CDR2 as ANQGSEA. Findings and limits, study-wide: Top 100 clones took a larger repertoire share in normal lung. Tumor tissue had significantly higher TCR diversity than normal lung.

A modified ARM-PCR protocol with three rounds of nested PCR amplified TCRbeta. TCRdb itself ran the multiplex PCR reads through MiXCR, one entry per CDR3 protein. The sample gives some 95,000 distinct CDR3 sequences, 80% of which show up once; under 40% is in the top ten. This sample's RNA came from whole unsorted tissue. The normal lung tissue was taken more than 3 cm from the tumor edge. This receptor was taken from a man aged 55 to 70 with small cell lung cancer. Sequencing was done on a sample of distant non-tumor lung tissue. The rearrangement joins TRBV29-1 to TRBJ2-1; D unresolved. In DNA form, the CDR3 reads TGCAACGCCAAAGATGAGCAGTTCATC. Amino acid sequence: CNAKDEQFI.